These T cell receptor beta chains were read from a single sample in a study of PD-1 blockade in classical Hodgkin lymphoma. This table comes from immunoSEQ multiplex PCR, and its TCRdb copy is limited to in-frame clones, with some not included. This sample has about 37,000 clones; approximately 82% occur once, and the top ten carry approximately 15%. This material consisted of peripheral blood mononuclear cells (PBMCs), taken before the second cycle of nivolumab. These receptors were obtained from a human donor with classical Hodgkin lymphoma. CDR3s include the opening cysteine and the closing phenylalanine or tryptophan. Each record gives: CDR3 protein, D gene, J gene, V gene. D genes are given only for firm matches.

CDR3aa: CASSLGQVQGGNEQFF; d_gene: .; j_gene: TRBJ2-1; v_gene: TRBV5-1
CDR3aa: CASSSISEAFF; d_gene: .; j_gene: TRBJ1-1; v_gene: TRBV6-5
CDR3aa: CASSLGGGGEAFF; d_gene: .; j_gene: TRBJ1-1; v_gene: TRBV27
CDR3aa: CASSQDARSSGGQPYEQYF; d_gene: TRBD2; j_gene: TRBJ2-7; v_gene: TRBV4-2
CDR3aa: CASSSLSEEGKVNYGYTF; d_gene: .; j_gene: TRBJ1-2; v_gene: TRBV4-3
CDR3aa: CASSHLAGGSNYGYTF; d_gene: TRBD1; j_gene: TRBJ1-2; v_gene: TRBV4-3
CDR3aa: CASSQATGWDYEQYF; d_gene: TRBD1; j_gene: TRBJ2-7; v_gene: TRBV4-2
CDR3aa: CASSQAVGGNTIYF; d_gene: .; j_gene: TRBJ1-3; v_gene: TRBV4-3
CDR3aa: CASSVARGPPAETQYF; d_gene: .; j_gene: TRBJ2-5; v_gene: TRBV9
CDR3aa: CASSDRRESYEQYF; d_gene: .; j_gene: TRBJ2-7; v_gene: TRBV6-1
CDR3aa: CASSYTDTQYF; d_gene: .; j_gene: TRBJ2-3; v_gene: TRBV7-9
CDR3aa: CASSWGASETQYF; d_gene: .; j_gene: TRBJ2-5; v_gene: TRBV27
CDR3aa: CASSQGRATGNTIYF; d_gene: .; j_gene: TRBJ1-3; v_gene: TRBV4-1
CDR3aa: CASSSVGGLGEQFF; d_gene: .; j_gene: TRBJ2-1; v_gene: TRBV5-1
CDR3aa: CASSLRGAEDTQYF; d_gene: .; j_gene: TRBJ2-3; v_gene: TRBV7-8
CDR3aa: CASSFGRDRGHPPLHF; d_gene: TRBD1; j_gene: TRBJ1-6; v_gene: TRBV7-2
CDR3aa: CASSPTGLYGYTF; d_gene: .; j_gene: TRBJ1-2; v_gene: TRBV18
CDR3aa: CASGLVTAFGEKLFF; d_gene: .; j_gene: TRBJ1-4; v_gene: TRBV12-5
CDR3aa: CASSFRAGQGIQPQHF; d_gene: .; j_gene: TRBJ1-5; v_gene: TRBV5-6
CDR3aa: CASSLEGHTEAFF; d_gene: .; j_gene: TRBJ1-1; v_gene: TRBV5-5
CDR3aa: CASSPIGQDFNYGYTF; d_gene: TRBD1; j_gene: TRBJ1-2; v_gene: TRBV5-6
CDR3aa: CASSAGGGWGKTQYF; d_gene: .; j_gene: TRBJ2-5; v_gene: TRBV5-1
CDR3aa: CASRERGAIGELFF; d_gene: TRBD2; j_gene: TRBJ2-2; v_gene: TRBV5-4
CDR3aa: CASSPDRGDTEAFF; d_gene: TRBD1; j_gene: TRBJ1-1; v_gene: TRBV5-1
CDR3aa: CSALAGGEQFF; d_gene: .; j_gene: TRBJ2-1; v_gene: TRBV20-1
CDR3aa: CASSQEGAVTYEQYF; d_gene: .; j_gene: TRBJ2-7; v_gene: TRBV4-3
CDR3aa: CASSLGLNPYEQYF; d_gene: .; j_gene: TRBJ2-7; v_gene: TRBV7-8
CDR3aa: CASSYPPSIQNYGYTF; d_gene: .; j_gene: TRBJ1-2; v_gene: TRBV6-6
CDR3aa: CASSHADREDGYTF; d_gene: TRBD1; j_gene: TRBJ1-2; v_gene: TRBV4-3
CDR3aa: CASSLRNNYGYTF; d_gene: .; j_gene: TRBJ1-2; v_gene: TRBV7-2
CDR3aa: CASSQSSRGGATDTQYF; d_gene: TRBD2; j_gene: TRBJ2-3; v_gene: TRBV4-3
CDR3aa: CARRFLGPGNTIYF; d_gene: .; j_gene: TRBJ1-3; v_gene: TRBV5-3
CDR3aa: CASSTGQGNTEAFF; d_gene: TRBD1; j_gene: TRBJ1-1; v_gene: TRBV27
CDR3aa: CASSTGTRDYNEQFF; d_gene: TRBD2; j_gene: TRBJ2-1; v_gene: TRBV6-5
CDR3aa: CASSVGQTYNSPLHF; d_gene: .; j_gene: TRBJ1-6; v_gene: TRBV6-1
CDR3aa: CASRGLAATDTQYF; d_gene: TRBD2; j_gene: TRBJ2-3; v_gene: TRBV19
CDR3aa: CASSEGESGGFQETQYF; d_gene: TRBD2; j_gene: TRBJ2-5; v_gene: TRBV2
CDR3aa: CASSATGGDVQPQHF; d_gene: TRBD1; j_gene: TRBJ1-5; v_gene: TRBV7-9
CDR3aa: CASSASSSCSYEQYF; d_gene: .; j_gene: TRBJ2-7; v_gene: TRBV21-1
CDR3aa: CASSPRGGRGYTF; d_gene: .; j_gene: TRBJ1-2; v_gene: TRBV5-6
CDR3aa: CASSSRTQSDTQYF; d_gene: .; j_gene: TRBJ2-3; v_gene: TRBV5-4
CDR3aa: CASSWGRDTGELFF; d_gene: .; j_gene: TRBJ2-2; v_gene: TRBV27
CDR3aa: CASSTDEGGNEKLFF; d_gene: .; j_gene: TRBJ1-4; v_gene: TRBV21-1
CDR3aa: CASSRDRGTDTQYF; d_gene: TRBD1; j_gene: TRBJ2-3; v_gene: TRBV27
CDR3aa: CASRGGETQYF; d_gene: .; j_gene: TRBJ2-5; v_gene: TRBV7-2
CDR3aa: CAIRGTGSDSPLHF; d_gene: TRBD1; j_gene: TRBJ1-6; v_gene: TRBV10-3
CDR3aa: CAWSVSVHEKLFF; d_gene: .; j_gene: TRBJ1-4; v_gene: TRBV30
CDR3aa: CASSLAGESDTQYF; d_gene: TRBD2; j_gene: TRBJ2-3; v_gene: TRBV5-1
CDR3aa: CASGPPGVLLPYGYTF; d_gene: .; j_gene: TRBJ1-2; v_gene: TRBV12-5
CDR3aa: CASSEQEGGGADTQYF; d_gene: TRBD2; j_gene: TRBJ2-3; v_gene: TRBV2
CDR3aa: CASSSAAGGYEQYF; d_gene: TRBD1; j_gene: TRBJ2-7; v_gene: TRBV5-1
CDR3aa: CASSGRWTDGRNEQYF; d_gene: .; j_gene: TRBJ2-7; v_gene: TRBV19
CDR3aa: CASSFGLEVMFSGANVLTF; d_gene: .; j_gene: TRBJ2-6; v_gene: TRBV27
CDR3aa: CASSSGVFSTDTQYF; d_gene: .; j_gene: TRBJ2-3; v_gene: TRBV5-1
CDR3aa: CASSDPRPPGLAGGKEQYF; d_gene: TRBD2; j_gene: TRBJ2-7; v_gene: TRBV6-4
CDR3aa: CASSFQGWDSPLHF; d_gene: .; j_gene: TRBJ1-6; v_gene: TRBV7-2
CDR3aa: CASSGREMDEQYF; d_gene: .; j_gene: TRBJ2-7; v_gene: TRBV10-2
CDR3aa: CASSPTGGENSNQPQHF; d_gene: TRBD1; j_gene: TRBJ1-5; v_gene: TRBV18